A single sample is the source of the 5 T cell receptor beta chains below, sequenced in a study of cytomegalovirus exposure and HLA in healthy donors. PCR was performed using 60 Vbeta and 13 Jbeta primers. The method was immunoSEQ multiplex PCR; TCRdb's version includes in-frame clones alone and lacks a portion of them. The sample has 130,000 to 150,000 clones, nearly 80% seen once. Sequenced material: PBMCs. The receptors were gathered from a male donor in good health and CMV-seronegative.

This chain connects TRBV15 to TRBJ2-5; TRBD2 might be the D (6 bases). CDR3 length: 15 residues. From germline, CDR1 is LNHNV and CDR2 YYDKDF (reference sequence). Trimming removed 0 bases from V and 4 bases from J, with 12 bases in between. The CDR3 DNA reads TGTGCCACCAGCAGAGATTTAAGGGGAGGAGAGACCCAGTACTTC. Its protein is CATSRDLRGGETQYF.

The chain is built from TRBV19 and TRBJ2-6; 10 bases agree with TRBD1. After removal of 3 bases from V and 0 bases from J, the junction contained 5 bases not matched to a gene. This CDR3 is 18 amino acids long. Germline V gene sequence: CDR1 LNHDA, CDR2 SQIVND (reference sequence). In DNA, the CDR3 is TGTGCCAGTAGTATTCAGACAGGGGGCTCCTCTGGGGCCAACGTCCTGACTTTC. It translates to CASSIQTGGSSGANVLTF.

This clone turned up a few times. The CDR3 is CASSSSGALNQPQHF. The CDR3 nucleotides are TGTGCCAGCAGTTCGAGCGGGGCTCTAAATCAGCCCCAGCATTTT. This sequence joins TRBV5-6 and TRBJ1-5; TRBD1 might be the D (5 bases). V gave up 5 bases and J gave up 4 bases, with 16 bases separating them. Germline CDR1 and CDR2: SGHDT and YYEEEE. The CDR3 covers 15 residues.

This chain joins TRBV18 and TRBJ1-5; 8 nucleotides align to TRBD1. The trim removed 5 bases at V and 6 bases at J, leaving 9 bases unmatched. The CDR3 has 15 residues. Germline V gene lookup returns CDR1 KGHSH and CDR2 LQKENI. DNA of the CDR3: TGTGCCAGCTCAGCGTCCGGACAGGGACGTCAGCCCCAGCATTTT. It is translated as CASSASGQGRQPQHF.

CDR3 region: CASSQGGGPSYEQYF. As DNA, the CDR3 is TGTGCCAGCAGCCAAGGGGGGGGCCCCTCCTACGAGCAGTACTTC. This chain connects TRBV7-2 to TRBJ2-7; the D gene is possibly TRBD2 (7 bases). Germline loops: CDR1 SGHTA, CDR2 FQGNSA. Deletions cut 5 bases from V and 0 bases from J, with 14 bases between. The CDR3 extends over 15 amino acids.